A selection of T cell receptor beta chains follows, all from one sample in a study of cytomegalovirus exposure and HLA in healthy donors. Assay used: immunoSEQ multiplex PCR; TCRdb lists only in-frame clones, some missing. Altogether 120,000 to 150,000 clones are present, 65% to 80% being singletons, with the ten largest covering under 1.5%. The specimen sequenced was PBMCs. Receptors originate from a male donor in good health and CMV-seropositive. Both conserved end residues are trimmed from each CDR3. The D gene is left open where the match is weak. Not all rows give a size; the values are once, few, many and, for expanded clones, a class.

j_call d_call clone_size v_call cdr3_aa
TRBJ2-6 TRBD1 NA TRBV28 ASGTGGTSGANVLT
TRBJ2-5 TRBD2 NA TRBV13 ASSSRLAGGGETQY
TRBJ2-2 TRBD1 NA TRBV7-9 ATNPDRIDTGELF
TRBJ2-7 TRBD2 NA TRBV11-3 ASSFGGSGAYEQY
TRBJ2-7 NA NA TRBV28 ASSLFGVTLDEQY
TRBJ1-4 NA NA TRBV1 TSSQDPGVGETNEKLF
TRBJ1-3 NA few TRBV7-9 ASSPKGVSGNTIY
TRBJ2-7 NA NA TRBV5-4 ASRNSGAGEQY
TRBJ1-5 NA NA TRBV30 AWSPQGVNQPQH
TRBJ2-1 TRBD2 NA TRBV7-6 ASSSLAGGNNEQF
TRBJ1-6 NA NA TRBV9 ASSVDGAGELSPLH
TRBJ1-4 TRBD1 NA TRBV6-6 ASSYPTGTNEKLF
TRBJ1-2 NA NA TRBV6-1 ASSEWGTPQPYGYT
TRBJ2-7 NA few TRBV6-5 ASSYSSGSYEQY
TRBJ2-3 TRBD2 NA TRBV7-9 ASSPSTSGGRVDTQY
TRBJ2-5 NA NA TRBV18 ASSPNSDSQETQY
TRBJ1-2 NA NA TRBV19 ASSIGDPGANYGYT